This TCR beta chain is drawn from a study of blood T cells in healthy people across ages. This clonotype was seen only a few times. Its target is not known. V gave up 8 bases and J gave up 5 bases, with 15 bases separating them. Germline CDR1 reads MNHEY; CDR2 reads SMNVEV (reference sequence). This CDR3 has 13 amino acids. A second about 6 to 12 cycle PCR used barcoded and J-beta primers. TCRdb reprocessed the 5' RACE reads with MiXCR, giving one entry per CDR3 protein. The profile covers under 800,000 distinct CDR3 sequences, with about 40% appearing a single time and around a fifth taken by the ten largest. General observations from the study: Investigators viewed diversity estimates from one million T cells as underestimates, the study reported. Older individuals had lower TCR beta diversity per million T cells (the decline was roughly linear).

Sequenced sample: blood. The J gene is TRBJ1-1, the V gene TRBV27, with D perhaps matching TRBD1 (5 bases). This TCR was sampled from an older woman in good health. The DNA for the CDR3 is TGTGCCAGCGCCCAGGGTGTTTGGACTGAAGCTTTCTTT. Translating gives CASAQGVWTEAFF.